Below, 5 T cell receptor beta chains from the same sample are listed, as sequenced in a study of T cell clones after liver transplantation. The table came from immunoSEQ multiplex PCR; TCRdb's copy has only in-frame clones and leaves some out. The repertoire holds about 51,000 clones, with 86% as singletons. The sequences come from CD8+ T cells from blood, collected 12 months after liver transplant. These receptors were obtained from a human patient who received a liver transplant. Some T cells here may be from the graft donor.

The chain employs TRBV5-1 and TRBJ1-2; 8 bases are a match to TRBD1. Looked up from germline, CDR1 is SGHRS and CDR2 is YFSETQ. This CDR3 comprises 15 residues. V gave up 0 bases and J gave up 8 bases; unmatched junction bases: 9. The CDR3 DNA follows: TGCGCCAGCAGCTTGGTCGGGCAGGGGGCGGAGGGCTACACCTTC. Amino acids: CASSLVGQGAEGYTF.

J is TRBJ2-7 and V is TRBV29-1; D gene ambiguous. Germline V gene lookup returns CDR1 SQVTM and CDR2 ANQGSEA. The CDR3 spans 12 residues. The V gene lost 6 bases and the J gene lost 0 bases, with 9 bases spanning the gap. CDR3 protein: CSVRETSYEQYF. CDR3 DNA sequence: TGCAGCGTAAGGGAAACCTCCTACGAGCAGTACTTC.

The rearrangement links TRBV28 to TRBJ1-5; D is possibly TRBD1 (5 bases). Germline V gene lookup returns CDR1 MDHEN and CDR2 SYDVKM. The CDR3 totals 15 residues. V gave up 6 bases and J gave up 5 bases, with 17 bases separating them. In nucleotides, the CDR3 is TGTGCCAGCAGCTCACCCCGACAGTATCATCAGCCCCAGCATTTT. Its protein is CASSSPRQYHQPQHF.

The chain links TRBV19 to TRBJ2-1, with D uncertain. The germline V gene encodes CDR1 LNHDA and CDR2 SQIVND (reference sequence). CDR3 length: 13 residues. Trimming shortened V by 4 bases and J by 7 bases, and 11 bases separated the two germline ends. The CDR3 protein is CASSRGSGNEQFF. The CDR3 DNA is TGTGCCAGTAGTAGGGGATCAGGTAATGAGCAGTTCTTC.

V is TRBV5-6 and J is TRBJ1-4; weak D call: TRBD1 (6 bases). CDR1 is SGHDT and CDR2 is YYEEEE in the germline V gene. V was shortened by 4 bases and J by 4 bases, with 14 bases between the two germline ends. This CDR3 comprises 15 residues. The DNA of the CDR3 is TGTGCCAGCAGCCCGGGGGCCCTGGTTAATGAAAAACTGTTTTTT. Translated: CASSPGALVNEKLFF.